The source of this T cell receptor beta chain is a study of T cell repertoires in cytomegalovirus infection. Points from the study as a whole: CMV-specific HLA-C-restricted TCR beta clonotypes dominated the ex vivo response.

TCRdb analysed the reads with MiXCR anew, one entry per CDR3 protein. The table has fewer than 550,000 distinct CDR3 sequences, around 11% seen once. Of note for this clonotype: The target antigen is unknown.

There are 12 residues in the CDR3. CDR1 is SQVTM, CDR2 ANQGSEA, per germline. Trimming left V 4 bases short and J 9 bases short, with 14 bases between. This TCR was sampled from a human donor in good health (CMV status not recorded). Some clones in this sample may be carry-over from other donors' samples. Sequencing was done on a sample of PBMCs. This chain joins TRBV29-1 and TRBJ2-3; weak D call: TRBD1 (6 bases). CDR3 in amino acids: CSVGGRQGTQYF. The CDR3 DNA sequence: TGCAGCGTTGGGGGGCGGCAGGGGACGCAGTATTTT.